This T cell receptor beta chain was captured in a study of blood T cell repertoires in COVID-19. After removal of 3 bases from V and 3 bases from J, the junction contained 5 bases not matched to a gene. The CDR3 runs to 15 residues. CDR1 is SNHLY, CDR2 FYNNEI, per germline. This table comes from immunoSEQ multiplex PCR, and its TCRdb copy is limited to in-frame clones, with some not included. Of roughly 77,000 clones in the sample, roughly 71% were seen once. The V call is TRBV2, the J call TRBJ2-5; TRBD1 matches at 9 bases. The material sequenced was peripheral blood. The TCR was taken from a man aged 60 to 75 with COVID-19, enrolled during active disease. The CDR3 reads CASSDGQGWKETQYF. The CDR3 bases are TGTGCCAGCAGTGATGGACAGGGGTGGAAAGAGACCCAGTACTTC.